This T cell receptor (beta chain) was identified in a study of shared clonotypes between healthy human individuals. Study-wide findings and caveats: Across subsets, estimated richness was generally greater for naive than for memory populations. For sorted subsets, rarefaction showed incomplete sequencing despite large depth. Blood was the sole source, and tissue repertoires probably differ. Relative to their counterparts shared across all four donors, non-shared clonotypes exhibited diminished generation probabilities.

The protocol was immunoSEQ multiplex PCR, while the TCRdb copy is restricted to in-frame clones and leaves out a portion. The table shows about 2.5 million clones, with 85% to 95% occurring only once. Comments on this clone: Its specificity is not known.

V gave up 6 bases and J gave up 1 base, with 8 bases separating them. Germline V gene lookup returns CDR1 LNHDA and CDR2 SQIVND (reference sequence). This CDR3 contains 13 residues. The V gene is TRBV19, the J gene TRBJ2-3; TRBD2 might be the D (6 bases). This clonotype originated in a man between 18 and 29 years old in good health. Some clones in this sample may be carry-over from other donors' samples. The sample was naive CD4+ T cells from PBMCs. Subset meaning: CD45RA+ positively selected. CDR3 amino acids: CASRRDRTDTQYF. DNA of the CDR3: TGTGCCAGTAGGCGGGACCGCACAGATACGCAGTATTTT. The complete variable domain, with remaining parts taken from reference TRBV19 and TRBJ2-3, reads DGGITQSPKYLFRKEGQNVTLSCEQNLNHDAMYWYRQDPGQGLRLIYYSQIVNDFQKGDIAEGYSVSREKKESFPLTVTSAQKNPTAFYLCASRRDRTDTQYFGPGTRLTVL.